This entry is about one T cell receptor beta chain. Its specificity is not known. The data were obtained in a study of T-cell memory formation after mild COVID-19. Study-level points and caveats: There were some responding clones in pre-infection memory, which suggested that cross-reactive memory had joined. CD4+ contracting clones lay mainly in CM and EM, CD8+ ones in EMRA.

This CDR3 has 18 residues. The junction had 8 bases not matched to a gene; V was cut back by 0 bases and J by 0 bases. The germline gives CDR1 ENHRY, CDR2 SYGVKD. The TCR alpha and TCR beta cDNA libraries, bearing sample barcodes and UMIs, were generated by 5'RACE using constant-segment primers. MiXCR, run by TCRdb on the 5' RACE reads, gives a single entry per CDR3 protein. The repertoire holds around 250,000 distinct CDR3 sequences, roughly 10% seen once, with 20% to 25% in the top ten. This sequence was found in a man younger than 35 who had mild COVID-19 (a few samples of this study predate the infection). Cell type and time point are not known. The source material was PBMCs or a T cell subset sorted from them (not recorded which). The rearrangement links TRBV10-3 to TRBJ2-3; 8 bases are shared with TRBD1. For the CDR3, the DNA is TGTGCCATCAGTGAGTCAGGGACAGGCTACTTTAGCACAGATACGCAGTATTTT. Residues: CAISESGTGYFSTDTQYF.